The present T cell receptor beta chain was sequenced within a study of blood T cell repertoires in COVID-19. About the research overall: Sites in the United States, Italy and Spain provided acute and convalescent COVID-19 samples. In each case, the material was cDNA or gDNA derived from T cells, B-cell-depleted T cells, or PBMCs.

Grouping used clinical history reported by participants in a survey and questionnaire. Original methodology: Amplifying reference gene primers gave estimates of nucleated cell counts. Repertoires were generated with immunoSEQ multiplex PCR, while TCRdb's copy carries only in-frame clones and drops some. V, J and clone size were drawn from that table, and D and trimming were deduced from the DNA. The profile shows roughly 300,000 clones, roughly 90% of them singletons. Looked up from germline, CDR1 is SGDLS and CDR2 is YYNGEE. V gave up 3 bases and J gave up 8 bases; unmatched junction bases: 13. The CDR3 is 17 residues long.

The chain is built from TRBV9 and TRBJ2-1; 11 bases map to TRBD2. This clonotype was obtained from a woman in her 30s who had recovered from COVID-19. Sequencing was done on a sample of PBMCs or T cells enriched from blood (not recorded which). The CDR3 DNA reads as TGTGCCAGCAGCGGATGGGAACTAGCGGGAGAGGTGTATGAGCAGTTCTTC. Translated: CASSGWELAGEVYEQFF.